The 23 T cell receptor beta chains given below trace back to one sample, sequenced in a study of Tregs in tolerant kidney transplant recipients. Assay: immunoSEQ multiplex PCR; the TCRdb copy retains only in-frame clones and omits some. Seen here are around 63,000 clones, approximately 83% observed once, and the top ten hold around 1.9%. Sequenced here: Tregs from blood, sampled before the transplant. These receptor sequences come from a human donor who received a combined kidney and bone marrow transplant.

The chain uses TRBV6-1 and TRBJ2-3; 7 bases are a match to TRBD1. Germline V gene lookup returns CDR1 MNHNS and CDR2 SASEGT. This CDR3 has 15 amino acids. After removal of 0 bases from V and 4 bases from J, the junction contained 4 bases not matched to a gene. The CDR3: CASSEATGVADTQYF. CDR3 sequence (DNA): TGTGCCAGCAGTGAAGCTACAGGGGTTGCAGATACGCAGTATTTT.

This rearrangement joins TRBV5-1 to TRBJ2-1; possible D gene TRBD1, 6 bases. The CDR3 loop spans 14 amino acids. CDR1 and CDR2 (germline): SGHRS, YFSETQ. Trimming took 4 bases from V and 3 from J, leaving 11 bases between them. The CDR3 sequence is CASSPGTSYNEQFF. CDR3 sequence (DNA): TGCGCCAGCAGCCCCGGGACAAGCTACAATGAGCAGTTCTTC.

The chain links TRBV6-6 to TRBJ1-1; TRBD1 might be the D (5 bases). The ends were cut back, 2 bases at V and 0 bases at J, with 13 bases in the middle. Germline values: CDR1 MNHNY, CDR2 SVGAGI (reference sequence). The CDR3 extends over 16 amino acids. The CDR3 protein is CASSYSGGPMNTEAFF. The CDR3 region has the DNA TGTGCCAGCAGTTACAGCGGGGGTCCCATGAACACTGAAGCTTTCTTT.

J is TRBJ2-1 and V is TRBV4-3; 8 bases align to TRBD2. V lost 6 bases and J lost 5; bases outside the gene matches: 6. Germline lookup yields CDR1 LGHNA and CDR2 YSLEER. The CDR3 covers 14 residues. The CDR3 DNA sequence: TGCGCCAGCAGTCGAGTAGCGGGAAACAATGAGCAGTTCTTC. Amino acid sequence: CASSRVAGNNEQFF.

This clone occurred once. This chain uses TRBV2 with TRBJ1-2; D is possibly TRBD1 (5 bases). Trimming took off 7 bases at V and 4 bases at J, with 19 bases between the two ends. CDR1 and CDR2 (germline): SNHLY, FYNNEI. The CDR3 spans 15 residues. CDR3 loop: CASNQERWGGYGYTF. The CDR3 DNA reads TGTGCCAGCAATCAAGAGCGGTGGGGGGGCTATGGCTACACCTTC.

This clone was counted a single time. This chain connects TRBV28 to TRBJ2-1; maybe TRBD2 (7 bases). The V and J ends lost 7 bases and 0 bases respectively, with 13 bases between them. The CDR3 length is 15 residues. Germline V CDR1 and CDR2: MDHEN, SYDVKM. CDR3 DNA: TGTGCCAGCATCGAGGGGGGGACCTCCTACAATGAGCAGTTCTTC. Its protein is CASIEGGTSYNEQFF.

This rearrangement joins TRBV5-1 to TRBJ2-5; 9 bases align to TRBD2. Germline V gene data show CDR1 as SGHRS and CDR2 as YFSETQ. V was clipped by 0 bases and J by 0 bases; unmatched bases: 3. CDR3 length equals 16 residues. CDR3 in DNA: TGCGCCAGCAGCTTGGATCTAGCGGGGAACCAAGAGACCCAGTACTTC. Its protein is CASSLDLAGNQETQYF.

This clone was found once. The V call is TRBV7-2, the J call TRBJ2-7; no reliable D call. Germline V gene lookup returns CDR1 SGHTA and CDR2 FQGNSA. V shed 1 base and J shed 4 bases, with 5 bases lying between them. This CDR3 has 12 residues. CDR3 nucleotide sequence: TGTGCCAGCAGCTTAGAACGTTACGAGCAGTACTTC. It encodes CASSLERYEQYF.

V gene TRBV6-1 combines with J gene TRBJ1-5; possible D gene TRBD1, 6 bases. Germline V gene sequence: CDR1 MNHNS, CDR2 SASEGT. This CDR3 is 14 amino acids long. Trimming removed 6 bases from V and 0 bases from J, with 9 bases in between. DNA of the CDR3: TGTGCCAGCAGCAGGGGCCATAGCAATCAGCCCCAGCATTTT. Translated, it gives CASSRGHSNQPQHF.

This chain uses TRBV7-4 with TRBJ1-6, with no clear D. The CDR3 covers 19 residues. The germline V gene encodes CDR1 SGHVT and CDR2 SQSDAQ. Trimming stripped 3 bases from V and 7 bases from J, with 25 bases between. The CDR3 protein is CASSFFRTAHTFGNSPLHF. The CDR3 nucleotides are TGTGCCAGCAGCTTTTTTAGGACCGCTCACACCTTCGGGAATTCACCCCTCCACTTT.

The chain joins TRBV7-2 to TRBJ2-7; 9 bases are a match to TRBD1. This CDR3 spans 16 amino acids. Germline loops: CDR1 SGHTA, CDR2 FQGNSA. V dropped 2 bases and J dropped 0; count of bases not matched to a gene: 5. The CDR3 DNA follows: TGTGCCAGCAGCTTAAGTTCGGGACAGGGCTCCTACGAGCAGTACTTC. Translation gives CASSLSSGQGSYEQYF. Drawing the rest from reference TRBV7-2 and TRBJ2-7, the complete variable domain is GAGVSQSPSNKVTEKGKDVELRCDPISGHTALYWYRQSLGQGLEFLIYFQGNSAPDKSGLPSDRFSAERTGGSVSTLTIQRTQQEDSAVYLCASSLSSGQGSYEQYFGPGTRLTVT.

The chain employs TRBV5-4 and TRBJ1-2, with 8 positions matching TRBD1. The CDR3 has 14 amino acids. Germline V CDR1 and CDR2: SGHNT, YYREEE (reference sequence). V was clipped by 4 bases and J by 4 bases; unmatched bases: 6. The DNA of the CDR3 is TGTGCCAGCAGCGTCGACAGGGGAGGCTATGGCTACACCTTC. Its translation is CASSVDRGGYGYTF.

This chain links TRBV5-1 with TRBJ2-1, with D perhaps TRBD1 or TRBD2 (5 bases each). V was shortened by 3 bases and J by 2 bases, with 15 bases between the two germline ends. The CDR3 is 16 residues long. Germline CDR1 is SGHRS and CDR2 is YFSETQ. The CDR3 loop is CASSWGPGRTYNEQFF. The CDR3 DNA sequence: TGCGCCAGCAGCTGGGGACCGGGAAGAACCTACAATGAGCAGTTCTTC.

J is TRBJ1-5 and V is TRBV6-1; D might be TRBD1 (5 bases). Germline V lookup: CDR1 MNHNS, CDR2 SASEGT. V shed 6 bases and J shed 7 bases, with 19 bases lying between them. This CDR3 region has 15 residues. The CDR3 nucleotides are TGTGCCAGCAGGCCAGGGTGGAGTACTCTGCAGCCCCAGCATTTT. Translated: CASRPGWSTLQPQHF.

The chain carries TRBV6-5 and TRBJ1-5; D not certain. There are 13 residues in the CDR3. V gave up 2 bases and J gave up 9 bases, with 11 bases separating them. Germline assignment: CDR1 MNHEY and CDR2 SVGAGI. The CDR3 region has the DNA TGTGCCAGCAGTTACCTGCCTCCCGGGCCCCAGCATTTT. Protein product: CASSYLPPGPQHF.

In regard to this clone: This same CDR3 is encoded by further DNA sequences in the sample. The rearrangement links TRBV5-1 to TRBJ1-2, with a tentative D call TRBD1 (5 bases). V lost 4 bases and J lost 7, with 20 bases in between. The V gene's germline CDR1 is SGHRS and CDR2 YFSETQ. The CDR3 runs to 15 residues. Written as DNA, the CDR3 is TGCGCCAGCAGCGGGGGTGGGCGGGGCCGCTCTGGCTACACCTTC. As protein: CASSGGGRGRSGYTF.

The chain employs TRBV11-2 and TRBJ2-3; D call uncertain. Germline V lookup: CDR1 SGHAT, CDR2 FQNNGV. The CDR3 totals 14 residues. V lost 3 bases and J 5 bases, leaving 12 bases between the germline ends. In DNA, the CDR3 is TGTGCCAGCAGCTTGGGCCCGAGTGGAGATACGCAGTATTTT. This sequence encodes CASSLGPSGDTQYF.

A single count supports this clone. The rearrangement links TRBV5-1 to TRBJ2-1; 10 bases align to TRBD2. Germline CDR1 and CDR2: SGHRS and YFSETQ. The V gene end was trimmed by 4 bases and the J gene end by 0 bases; junction bases not matched to a gene: 4. CDR3 length: 16 amino acids. The CDR3 bases are TGCGCCAGCAGCCCTAGCGGGGGCCCCTCCTACAATGAGCAGTTCTTC. Encoded protein: CASSPSGGPSYNEQFF.

V is TRBV25-1 and J is TRBJ1-5; weak D call: TRBD1 (5 bases). This CDR3 is 12 amino acids long. In germline, CDR1 is MGHDK, CDR2 SYGVNS. The V and J ends lost 2 bases and 15 bases respectively, with 14 bases between them. CDR3 protein: CASSEKVGRLHF. The CDR3 nucleotides read TGTGCCAGCAGTGAAAAGGTGGGGCGGTTGCATTTT.

There are a few counts of this clone. The rearrangement uses TRBV4-1 and TRBJ1-1, with D possibly matching TRBD1 (6 bases). The V gene's germline CDR1 is MGHRA and CDR2 YSYEKL. Trimming removed 0 bases at V and 12 bases at J, with 14 bases between. The CDR3 contains 13 residues. CDR3 DNA sequence: TGCGCCAGCAGCCAAGATCAGTGGCAGGGGCCTTTCTTT. It translates to CASSQDQWQGPFF.

This clone was found a few times. The chain carries TRBV10-1 and TRBJ1-3; D gene unclear. CDR1 WNHNN and CDR2 SYGVQD come from the germline V gene (reference sequence). The CDR3 is made up of 11 amino acids. V gave up 5 bases and J gave up 1 base, with 0 bases separating them. The CDR3 region is CASSSGNTIYF. The CDR3 DNA reads as TGCGCCAGCAGTTCTGGAAACACCATATATTTT.

The chain uses TRBV19 and TRBJ1-2; weak D call: TRBD1 (6 bases). Trimming cost V 7 bases and J 1 base, with 19 bases left between them. The germline CDR1 and CDR2 sequences are LNHDA and SQIVND (reference sequence). CDR3 size: 16 residues. CDR3 region: CASIGRDTQDNYGYTF. CDR3 DNA: TGTGCCAGTATCGGGCGGGACACACAAGATAACTATGGCTACACCTTC.

The chain combines TRBV5-1 with TRBJ1-2, with TRBD1 matching over 12 bases. The V gene's germline CDR1 is SGHRS and CDR2 YFSETQ. This CDR3 region has 15 residues. V trimming: 6 bases; J trimming: 7 bases; junction bases outside the gene matches: 10. CDR3 coding DNA: TGCGCCAGCACCGTGGGGGACAGGGGGCGCCCTGGCTACACCTTC. It is translated as CASTVGDRGRPGYTF.